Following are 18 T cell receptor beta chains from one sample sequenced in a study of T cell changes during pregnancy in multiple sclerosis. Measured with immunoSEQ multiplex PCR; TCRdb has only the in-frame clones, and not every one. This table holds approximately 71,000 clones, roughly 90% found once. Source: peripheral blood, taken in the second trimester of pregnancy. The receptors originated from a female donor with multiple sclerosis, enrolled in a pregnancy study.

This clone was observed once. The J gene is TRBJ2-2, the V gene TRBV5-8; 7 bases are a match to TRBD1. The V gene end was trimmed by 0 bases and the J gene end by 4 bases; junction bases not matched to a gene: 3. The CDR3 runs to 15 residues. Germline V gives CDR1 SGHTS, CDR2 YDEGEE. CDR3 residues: CASSLGDRVTGELFF. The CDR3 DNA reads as TGTGCCAGCAGCTTGGGCGACAGGGTCACCGGGGAGCTGTTTTTT.

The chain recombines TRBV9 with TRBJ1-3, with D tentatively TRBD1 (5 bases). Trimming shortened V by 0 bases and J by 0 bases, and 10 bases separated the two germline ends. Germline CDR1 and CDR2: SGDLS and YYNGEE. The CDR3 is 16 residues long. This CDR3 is CASSVAGTLSGNTIYF. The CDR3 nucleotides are TGTGCCAGCAGCGTAGCCGGGACTCTCTCTGGAAACACCATATATTTT.

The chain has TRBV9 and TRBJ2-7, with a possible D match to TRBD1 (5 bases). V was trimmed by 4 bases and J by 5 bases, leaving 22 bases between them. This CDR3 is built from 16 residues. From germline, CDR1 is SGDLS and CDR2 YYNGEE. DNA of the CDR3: TGTGCCAGCAGCCCCCAAGGGGTTCAGAGTTTCGACGAGCAGTACTTC. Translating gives CASSPQGVQSFDEQYF.

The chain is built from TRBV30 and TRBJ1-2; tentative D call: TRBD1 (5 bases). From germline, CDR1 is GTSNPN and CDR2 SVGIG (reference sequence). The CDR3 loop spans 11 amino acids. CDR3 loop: CAIGGFRGYTF. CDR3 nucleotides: TGTGCTATTGGGGGGTTTCGTGGCTACACCTTC.

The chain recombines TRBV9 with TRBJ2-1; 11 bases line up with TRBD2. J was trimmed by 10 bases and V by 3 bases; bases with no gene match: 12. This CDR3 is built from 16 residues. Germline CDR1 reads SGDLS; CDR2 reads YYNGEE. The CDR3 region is CASSEEGASGGREQFF. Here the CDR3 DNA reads TGTGCCAGCAGCGAGGAGGGGGCTAGCGGGGGGCGGGAGCAGTTCTTC. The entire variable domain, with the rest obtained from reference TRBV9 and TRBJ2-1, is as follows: DSGVTQTPKHLITATGQRVTLRCSPRSGDLSVYWYQQSLDQGLQFLIQYYNGEERAKGNILERFSAQQFPDLHSELNLSSLELGDSALYFCASSEEGASGGREQFFGPGTRLTVL.

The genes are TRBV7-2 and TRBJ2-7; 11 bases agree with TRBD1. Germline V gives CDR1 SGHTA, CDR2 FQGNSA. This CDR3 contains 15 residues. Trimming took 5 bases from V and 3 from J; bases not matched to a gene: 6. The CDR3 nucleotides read TGTGCCAGCAGCCAAAAGGGACAGGGGGGCTACGAGCAGTACTTC. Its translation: CASSQKGQGGYEQYF.

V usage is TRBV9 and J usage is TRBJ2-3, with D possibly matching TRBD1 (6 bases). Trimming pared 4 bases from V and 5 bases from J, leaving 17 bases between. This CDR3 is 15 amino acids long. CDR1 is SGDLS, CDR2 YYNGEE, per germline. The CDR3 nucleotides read TGTGCCAGCAGCCGTACAACCCGGACAGAAGATACGCAGTATTTT. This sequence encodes CASSRTTRTEDTQYF.

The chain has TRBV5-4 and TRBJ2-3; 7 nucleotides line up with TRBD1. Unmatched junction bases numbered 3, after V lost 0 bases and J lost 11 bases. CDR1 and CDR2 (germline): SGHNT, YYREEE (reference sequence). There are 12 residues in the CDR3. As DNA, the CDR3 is TGTGCCAGCAGCTTGGAAGGGGGCAGGCAGTATTTT. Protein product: CASSLEGGRQYF.

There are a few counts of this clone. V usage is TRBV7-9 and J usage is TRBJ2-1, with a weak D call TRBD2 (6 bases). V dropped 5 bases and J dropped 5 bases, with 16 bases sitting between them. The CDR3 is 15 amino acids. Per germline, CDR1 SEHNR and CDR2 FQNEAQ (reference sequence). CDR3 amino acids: CASSITAPGDNEQFF. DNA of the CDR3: TGTGCCAGCAGCATAACAGCTCCGGGGGACAATGAGCAGTTCTTC.

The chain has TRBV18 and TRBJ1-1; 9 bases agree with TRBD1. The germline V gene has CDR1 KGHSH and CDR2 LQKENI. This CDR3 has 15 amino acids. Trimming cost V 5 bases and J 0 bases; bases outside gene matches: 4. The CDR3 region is CASSKTGGVNTEAFF. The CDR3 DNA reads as TGTGCCAGCTCAAAGACAGGGGGAGTGAACACTGAAGCTTTCTTT.

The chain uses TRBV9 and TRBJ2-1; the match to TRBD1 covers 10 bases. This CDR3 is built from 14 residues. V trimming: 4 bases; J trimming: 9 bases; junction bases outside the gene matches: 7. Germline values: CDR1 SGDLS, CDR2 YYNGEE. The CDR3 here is CASSPRQGAVEQFF. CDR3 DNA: TGTGCCAGCAGCCCTCGACAGGGGGCGGTTGAGCAGTTCTTC. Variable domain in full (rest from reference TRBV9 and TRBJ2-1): DSGVTQTPKHLITATGQRVTLRCSPRSGDLSVYWYQQSLDQGLQFLIQYYNGEERAKGNILERFSAQQFPDLHSELNLSSLELGDSALYFCASSPRQGAVEQFFGPGTRLTVL.

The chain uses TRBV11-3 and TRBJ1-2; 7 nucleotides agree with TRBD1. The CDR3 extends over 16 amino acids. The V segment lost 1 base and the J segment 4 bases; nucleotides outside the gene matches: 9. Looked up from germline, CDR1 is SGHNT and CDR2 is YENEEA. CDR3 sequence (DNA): TGTGCCAGCAGCTTAGCGACAGGGTTCCCTACCTATGGCTACACCTTC. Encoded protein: CASSLATGFPTYGYTF.

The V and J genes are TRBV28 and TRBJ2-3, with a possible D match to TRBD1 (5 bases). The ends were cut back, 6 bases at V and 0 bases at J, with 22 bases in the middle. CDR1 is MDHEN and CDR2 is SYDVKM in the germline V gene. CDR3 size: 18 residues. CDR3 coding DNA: TGTGCCAGCAGCCCTTGGGGCGAGAGAGAGAGAAGCACAGATACGCAGTATTTT. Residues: CASSPWGERERSTDTQYF.

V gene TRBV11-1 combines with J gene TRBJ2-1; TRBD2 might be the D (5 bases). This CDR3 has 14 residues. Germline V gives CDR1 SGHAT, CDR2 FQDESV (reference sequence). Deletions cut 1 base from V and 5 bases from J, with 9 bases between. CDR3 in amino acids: CASSLGPSHNEQFF. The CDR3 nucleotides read TGTGCCAGCAGCTTAGGGCCTAGCCACAATGAGCAGTTCTTC.

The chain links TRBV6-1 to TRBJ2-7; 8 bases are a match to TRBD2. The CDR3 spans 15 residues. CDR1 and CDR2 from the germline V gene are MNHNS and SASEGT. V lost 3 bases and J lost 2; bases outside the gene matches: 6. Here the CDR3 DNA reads TGTGCCAGCAGTGATCCGGGACTAGTCGCCTACGAGCAGTACTTC. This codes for CASSDPGLVAYEQYF.

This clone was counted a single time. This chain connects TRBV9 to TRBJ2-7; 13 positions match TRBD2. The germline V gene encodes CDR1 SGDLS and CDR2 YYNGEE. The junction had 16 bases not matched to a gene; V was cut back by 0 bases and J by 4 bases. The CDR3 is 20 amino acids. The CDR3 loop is CASSVGGGWGTSGGAYEQYF. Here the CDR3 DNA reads TGTGCCAGCAGCGTAGGTGGAGGGTGGGGAACTAGCGGGGGGGCTTACGAGCAGTACTTC. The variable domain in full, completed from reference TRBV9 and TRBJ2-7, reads DSGVTQTPKHLITATGQRVTLRCSPRSGDLSVYWYQQSLDQGLQFLIQYYNGEERAKGNILERFSAQQFPDLHSELNLSSLELGDSALYFCASSVGGGWGTSGGAYEQYFGPGTRLTVT.

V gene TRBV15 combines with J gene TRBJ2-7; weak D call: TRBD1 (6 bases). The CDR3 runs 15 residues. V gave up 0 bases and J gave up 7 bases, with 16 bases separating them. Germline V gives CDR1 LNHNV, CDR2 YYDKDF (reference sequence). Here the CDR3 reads CATSRDLTGLGEQYF. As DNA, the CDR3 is TGTGCCACCAGCAGAGATCTCACAGGGCTGGGAGAGCAGTACTTC.

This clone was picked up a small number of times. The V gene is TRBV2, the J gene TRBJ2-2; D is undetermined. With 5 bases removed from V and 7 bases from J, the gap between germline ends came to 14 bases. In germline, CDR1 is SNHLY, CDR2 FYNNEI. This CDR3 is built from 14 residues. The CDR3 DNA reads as TGTGCCAGCAGTTTTGGTCTCGGGTACGGGGAGCTGTTTTTT. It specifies CASSFGLGYGELFF.